These 17 T cell receptor beta chains came from one sample sequenced in a study of spatial heterogeneity in lung cancer. As for time point: blood at routine non-recurrence follow-up after resection. TCRdb independently ran MiXCR on the 5' RACE reads; one entry per CDR3 protein. Of fewer than 30,000 distinct CDR3 sequences in the sample, about a tenth are singletons; the top ten hold about 20%. This sample comprised PBMCs, obtained at follow-up. These receptors were collected from a male donor with early-stage non-small cell lung cancer.

This clonotype was observed many times. V and J are TRBV27 and TRBJ1-6; D ambiguous. The CDR3 is made up of 15 amino acids. Germline V gives CDR1 MNHEY, CDR2 SMNVEV (reference sequence). The germline V and J ends were trimmed by 2 bases and 7 bases, with 12 bases remaining between them. CDR3 coding DNA: TGTGCCAGCAGTTTAGGGGTTCCGGGAAATTCACCCCTCCACTTT. It yields the protein CASSLGVPGNSPLHF.

This clonotype has a handful of counts. This chain uses TRBV2 with TRBJ2-1; 13 bases align to TRBD2. The CDR3 runs 15 residues. With V trimmed by 4 bases and J by 6 bases, 3 bases remained unmatched. Germline-derived CDR1 and CDR2 are SNHLY and FYNNEI. The CDR3 coding sequence is TGTGCCAGCAGTGGAACTAGCGGGGGGGCCAATGAGCAGTTCTTC. This gives the protein CASSGTSGGANEQFF.

This chain uses TRBV7-2 with TRBJ2-5; D tentatively reads TRBD1 or TRBD2 (5 bases each). There are 13 residues in the CDR3. CDR1 and CDR2 from the germline V gene are SGHTA and FQGNSA. Trimming took 6 bases from V and 4 from J, leaving 12 bases between them. In DNA, the CDR3 is TGTGCCAGCAGACCGGGGCCCCGAGAGACCCAGTACTTC. It is translated as CASRPGPRETQYF.

This clonotype was seen ten or more times. The gene calls are TRBV20-1 and TRBJ1-5; D unclear. The CDR3 is 12 residues long. Germline CDR1 and CDR2: DFQATT and SNEGSKA (reference sequence). The V end lost 0 bases, the J end lost 7 bases, and 7 bases lay between the germline ends. The CDR3 sequence is CSAREGTQPQHF. The CDR3 coding sequence is TGCAGTGCTAGAGAGGGTACCCAGCCCCAGCATTTT.

This clonotype was counted many times. J is TRBJ1-3 and V is TRBV4-1; D is undetermined. CDR1 and CDR2 from the germline V gene are MGHRA and YSYEKL. The V gene lost 0 bases and the J gene lost 4 bases, with 10 bases spanning the gap. The CDR3 totals 15 residues. Here the CDR3 reads CASSQDGSEGNTIYF. CDR3 in DNA: TGCGCCAGCAGCCAAGATGGGAGTGAGGGAAACACCATATATTTT.

The J gene is TRBJ1-2, the V gene TRBV7-2, with D maybe TRBD1 (5 bases). V lost 2 bases to trimming and J lost 4 bases, with 11 bases between them. The CDR3 runs 14 residues. Germline V lookup: CDR1 SGHTA, CDR2 FQGNSA. Here the CDR3 reads CASSLLGHGYGYTF. The CDR3 bases are TGTGCCAGCAGCTTATTAGGACATGGCTATGGCTACACCTTC.

This clonotype was detected a few times. The V gene is TRBV6-2 or TRBV6-3, the J gene TRBJ1-5, with unresolved D. V gave up 10 bases and J gave up 0 bases, with 10 bases separating them. The CDR3 runs 13 residues. Germline V gene lookup returns CDR1 MNHEY and CDR2 SVGEGT. The CDR3 DNA is TGTGCCACCGAGAAGGGTAGCAATCAGCCCCAGCATTTT. Translation gives CATEKGSNQPQHF.

This clonotype has at least ten counts. V usage is TRBV12-3 or TRBV12-4 and J usage is TRBJ1-1; D is possibly TRBD1 (5 bases). The CDR3 runs 13 residues. V was shortened by 6 bases and J by 1 base, with 9 bases between the two germline ends. The CDR3 DNA is TGTGCCAGCAGCCCTACAGGGAACACTGAAGCTTTCTTT. Translated, it gives CASSPTGNTEAFF.

This clonotype has ten or more counts. The chain is built from TRBV19 and TRBJ2-3, with TRBD2 identical over 7 bases. The V segment lost 3 bases and the J segment 0 bases; nucleotides outside the gene matches: 12. The CDR3 sequence is 18 residues long. Germline V gene lookup returns CDR1 LNHDA and CDR2 SQIVND (reference sequence). The CDR3 is CASSIFPGLTLSTDTQYF. The CDR3 bases are TGTGCCAGTAGTATTTTCCCGGGACTAACCTTAAGCACAGATACGCAGTATTTT.

This clonotype was counted only a few times. The chain is built from TRBV20-1 and TRBJ2-7; D is undetermined. Germline V gives CDR1 DFQATT, CDR2 SNEGSKA (reference sequence). V shed 5 bases and J shed 0 bases, with 14 bases lying between them. This CDR3 region has 14 residues. The CDR3 DNA sequence: TGCAGTGCTGGCGCACTGAGAGTCTCCTACGAGCAGTACTTC. Protein: CSAGALRVSYEQYF.

This clonotype has at least ten counts. The V gene is TRBV2, the J gene TRBJ1-2; D perhaps matches TRBD1 (5 bases). This CDR3 is built from 13 residues. Trimming left V 4 bases short and J 1 base short, with 7 bases between. Per the germline V gene, CDR1 is SNHLY and CDR2 is FYNNEI. DNA for the CDR3: TGTGCCAGCAGTGGGGACGGTAACTATGGCTACACCTTC. Translated: CASSGDGNYGYTF.

V usage is TRBV20-1 and J usage is TRBJ1-1; D unclear. This CDR3 region has 13 residues. Germline assignment: CDR1 DFQATT and CDR2 SNEGSKA (reference sequence). V was trimmed by 1 base and J by 2 bases, leaving 8 bases between them. CDR3 sequence: CSARGQTNTEAFF. The CDR3 DNA sequence: TGCAGTGCTAGAGGTCAAACAAACACTGAAGCTTTCTTT.

This clonotype was seen ten or more times. This sequence joins TRBV20-1 and TRBJ2-3; 9 bases map to TRBD2. Germline CDR1 and CDR2: DFQATT and SNEGSKA (reference sequence). Unmatched junction bases numbered 10, after V lost 0 bases and J lost 9 bases. The CDR3 extends over 15 amino acids. CDR3 sequence reads: CSARERGLAGLTQYF. CDR3 bases: TGCAGTGCTAGAGAGAGGGGGCTAGCGGGGTTAACGCAGTATTTT.

The chain carries TRBV15 and TRBJ2-1; D gene unclear. This CDR3 is 13 amino acids long. The V gene lost 0 bases and the J gene lost 12 bases, with 12 bases spanning the gap. Germline assignment: CDR1 LNHNV and CDR2 YYDKDF (reference sequence). The CDR3 region is CATSRDSRVGQFF. In DNA, the CDR3 is TGTGCCACCAGCAGAGATAGCCGGGTTGGGCAGTTCTTC. Complete variable domain (other parts from reference TRBV15 and TRBJ2-1): DAMVIQNPRYQVTQFGKPVTLSCSQTLNHNVMYWYQQKSSQAPKLLFHYYDKDFNNEADTPDNFQSRRPNTSFCFLDIRSPGLGDTAMYLCATSRDSRVGQFFGPGTRLTVL.

In this sample, this clonotype turned up a few times. V gene TRBV29-1 combines with J gene TRBJ2-1; D uncertain. CDR3 size: 10 residues. V shed 4 bases and J shed 10 bases, with 8 bases lying between them. From germline, CDR1 is SQVTM and CDR2 ANQGSEA. The DNA for the CDR3 is TGCAGCGTTGGGGTTGGGGAGCAGTTCTTC. Translation gives CSVGVGEQFF.

This clonotype was counted ten times or more. The rearrangement uses TRBV28 and TRBJ1-4, with no clear D. Germline V gene sequence: CDR1 MDHEN, CDR2 SYDVKM. V lost 8 bases and J lost 4, with 2 bases in between. The CDR3 is made up of 10 amino acids. The CDR3 DNA follows: TGTGCCAGCGTTAATGAAAAACTGTTTTTT. Amino acids: CASVNEKLFF. The variable domain in full, completed from reference TRBV28 and TRBJ1-4, reads DVKVTQSSRYLVKRTGEKVFLECVQDMDHENMFWYRQDPGLGLRLIYFSYDVKMKEKGDIPEGYSVSREKKERFSLILESASTNQTSMYLCASVNEKLFFGSGTQLSVL.

This clonotype occurred many times. The chain uses TRBV20-1 and TRBJ1-2, with 7 bases aligning to TRBD1. The CDR3 is made up of 16 amino acids. Germline CDR1 DFQATT, CDR2 SNEGSKA (reference sequence). Unmatched junction bases numbered 18, after V lost 6 bases and J lost 5 bases. As DNA, the CDR3 is TGCAGTGCAGGGCGGCGGACAGGAAGGGAGGAATATGGCTACACCTTC. It encodes CSAGRRTGREEYGYTF.